The 27 T cell receptor beta chains listed next were all sequenced from one sample in a study of early T cells in non-severe SARS-CoV-2 infection. In TCRdb, the 5' RACE reads were re-called with MiXCR into one record per CDR3 protein. The sample shows about 46,000 distinct CDR3 sequences, approximately 5.9% of them seen only once. The specimen comprised whole blood, sampled at baseline. Receptors were obtained from an adult who was a healthcare worker with PCR-confirmed SARS-CoV-2 infection or an uninfected control (not recorded which).

The table lists this clonotype with many counts. The chain uses TRBV30 and TRBJ2-6; D is unclear. Trimming stripped 5 bases from V and 4 bases from J, with 15 bases between. Looked up from germline, CDR1 is GTSNPN and CDR2 is SVGIG (reference sequence). The CDR3 has 15 residues. The CDR3 here is CAWGRTIVGANVLTF. As DNA, the CDR3 is TGTGCCTGGGGACGGACCATCGTGGGGGCCAACGTCCTGACTTTC.

This clonotype was recorded many times. This rearrangement joins TRBV3-1 to TRBJ2-3, with D unresolved. The CDR3 sequence is 13 residues long. Germline loops: CDR1 LGHDT, CDR2 YNNKEL (reference sequence). V lost 1 base to trimming and J lost 1 base, with 3 bases between them. The CDR3 region has the DNA TGTGCCAGCAGCCAAGGGGGCACAGATACGCAGTATTTT. Protein sequence: CASSQGGTDTQYF.

This clonotype was seen a handful of times. The chain has TRBV18 and TRBJ1-5, with D hard to call. The CDR3 extends over 14 amino acids. The germline CDR1 and CDR2 sequences are KGHSH and LQKENI. The V end was cut by 3 bases, the J end by 1 base, with 7 bases between. The CDR3 region is CASSPGASNQPQHF. In DNA form, the CDR3 reads TGTGCCAGCTCACCGGGTGCGAGCAATCAGCCCCAGCATTTT.

This clonotype has ten or more counts. This chain joins TRBV16 and TRBJ1-5; 7 positions agree with TRBD1. Germline CDR1 KGHSY, CDR2 FQNENV. The CDR3 loop spans 16 amino acids. V was clipped by 1 base and J by 6 bases; unmatched bases: 9. Here the CDR3 DNA reads TGTGCCAGCAGCCAATACCCAGGGGGAGGTGGTCAGCCCCAGCATTTT. Residues: CASSQYPGGGGQPQHF.

This clonotype was recorded at least ten times. The chain combines TRBV7-2 with TRBJ2-3, with 12 positions matching TRBD2. With V trimmed by 2 bases and J by 4 bases, 7 bases remained unmatched. There are 17 residues in the CDR3. CDR1 is SGHTA, CDR2 FQGNSA, per germline. The CDR3 reads CASSLLAGGPIADTQYF. The DNA of the CDR3 is TGTGCCAGCAGCTTACTAGCGGGAGGGCCTATCGCAGATACGCAGTATTTT.

V is TRBV19 and J is TRBJ1-2; weak D call: TRBD1 (5 bases). CDR1 LNHDA and CDR2 SQIVND come from the germline V gene (reference sequence). The CDR3 sequence is 14 residues long. Deletions cut 4 bases from V and 0 bases from J, with 9 bases between. CDR3 DNA sequence: TGTGCCAGTAGTAGGCAGGGAGCTAACTATGGCTACACCTTC. Translated: CASSRQGANYGYTF.

This clonotype was recorded many times. V usage is TRBV3-1 and J usage is TRBJ2-3; D call uncertain. Deletions cut 1 base from V and 4 bases from J, with 6 bases between. CDR1 and CDR2 (germline): LGHDT, YNNKEL (reference sequence). The length of the CDR3 is 13 residues. CDR3 sequence (DNA): TGTGCCAGCAGCCAAGGGTTTGCAGATACGCAGTATTTT. It codes for CASSQGFADTQYF.

This clonotype was seen ten or more times. The rearrangement joins TRBV14 to TRBJ1-2; no clear D gene. Germline CDR1 and CDR2: SGHDN and FVKESK. V was pared by 0 bases and J by 7 bases, with 18 bases between. This CDR3 is built from 16 residues. The CDR3 here is CASSQDPGPIGGGYTF. The DNA of the CDR3 is TGTGCCAGCAGCCAAGACCCCGGGCCAATCGGTGGTGGCTACACCTTC. Variable domain in full (rest from reference TRBV14 and TRBJ1-2): EAGVTQFPSHSVIEKGQTVTLRCDPISGHDNLYWYRRVMGKEIKFLLHFVKESKQDESGMPNNRFLAERTGGTYSTLKVQPAELEDSGVYFCASSQDPGPIGGGYTFGSGTRLTVV.

There are many counts of this clonotype. The chain has TRBV11-2 and TRBJ2-3; possibly TRBD2 for D (6 bases). CDR3 length: 15 amino acids. Germline CDR1 and CDR2: SGHAT and FQNNGV. Trimming took off 8 bases at V and 0 bases at J, with 15 bases between the two ends. The CDR3 spells CASARKEGSTDTQYF. The DNA of the CDR3 is TGTGCCAGCGCCCGGAAGGAGGGCAGCACAGATACGCAGTATTTT.

In this sample, this clonotype turned up many times. CDR3 in amino acids: CAWSREMNTEAFF. CDR3 nucleotide sequence: TGTGCCTGGAGCAGGGAGATGAACACTGAAGCTTTCTTT. The rearrangement links TRBV30 to TRBJ1-1, with a tentative D call TRBD1 (5 bases). The CDR3 covers 13 residues. The germline V gene has CDR1 GTSNPN and CDR2 SVGIG (reference sequence). Trimming stripped 3 bases from V and 0 bases from J, with 8 bases between. Full variable domain (rest looked up from reference TRBV30 and TRBJ1-1): SQTIHQWPATLVQPVGSPLSLECTVEGTSNPNLYWYRQAAGRGLQLLFYSVGIGQISSEVPQNLSASRPQDRQFILSSKKLLLSDSGFYLCAWSREMNTEAFFGQGTRLTVV.

This rearrangement joins TRBV24-1 to TRBJ2-2; D ambiguous. V dropped 2 bases and J dropped 5 bases, with 8 bases sitting between them. In germline, CDR1 is KGHDR, CDR2 SFDVKD. The CDR3 sequence is 14 residues long. CDR3 protein: CATSDSPATGELFF. Written as DNA, the CDR3 is TGTGCCACCAGTGATTCCCCCGCGACCGGGGAGCTGTTTTTT.

This clonotype was detected ten times or more. The chain carries TRBV6-1 and TRBJ2-7; 7 bases fit TRBD1. Germline V CDR1 and CDR2: MNHNS, SASEGT. V shed 6 bases, J shed 2 bases, and the junction held 10 bases outside the gene matches. The CDR3 consists of 15 residues. CDR3 DNA: TGTGCCAGCAGGCCCGACAGGGCCTCCACCTACGAGCAGTACTTC. This sequence encodes CASRPDRASTYEQYF.

This clonotype showed up just a few times. This sequence joins TRBV2 and TRBJ1-2, with D perhaps matching TRBD1 (6 bases). V was pared by 4 bases and J by 2 bases, with 14 bases between. CDR1 is SNHLY, CDR2 FYNNEI, per germline. This CDR3 spans 15 amino acids. The CDR3 protein is CASSAGADENYGYTF. The CDR3 DNA is TGTGCCAGCAGTGCGGGGGCTGACGAAAACTATGGCTACACCTTC.

This chain links TRBV7-3 with TRBJ2-1; D is perhaps TRBD2 (5 bases). There are 13 residues in the CDR3. Trimming took off 5 bases at V and 8 bases at J, with 13 bases between the two ends. Germline loops: CDR1 SGHTA, CDR2 FQGTGA. Written as DNA, the CDR3 is TGTGCCAGCAGCCCCGAGCTAGCCCATGAGCAGTTCTTC. It translates to CASSPELAHEQFF.

Many counts were recorded for this clonotype. This sequence joins TRBV20-1 and TRBJ1-2; D is ambiguous. CDR1 DFQATT and CDR2 SNEGSKA come from the germline V gene (reference sequence). This CDR3 has 15 amino acids. V lost 2 bases, J lost 7 bases, and 20 bases lay in between. The CDR3 DNA reads TGCAGTGCTAGAATCGGTGGTGGAGGGTATGGTGGCTACACCTTC. This sequence encodes CSARIGGGGYGGYTF.

The chain employs TRBV9 and TRBJ2-7, with TRBD1 as a possible D gene (6 bases). Germline V gene data show CDR1 as SGDLS and CDR2 as YYNGEE. The CDR3 covers 13 residues. The germline V and J ends were trimmed by 7 bases and 4 bases, with 15 bases remaining between them. DNA of the CDR3: TGTGCCAGCGGCGGTGGGGGCTGGTACGAGCAGTACTTC. Translation: CASGGGGWYEQYF.

This clonotype was seen at least ten times. The chain couples TRBV28 to TRBJ1-4, with D uncertain. This CDR3 is 13 amino acids long. Germline CDR1 reads MDHEN; CDR2 reads SYDVKM. V was shortened by 7 bases and J by 4 bases, with 10 bases between the two germline ends. The CDR3 nucleotides are TGTGCCAGCACCGAGGCGGGTAATGAAAAACTGTTTTTT. As protein: CASTEAGNEKLFF.

The table lists this clonotype with a few counts. The chain recombines TRBV5-1 with TRBJ2-7; TRBD2 might be the D (6 bases). CDR3 size: 15 residues. Per the germline V gene, CDR1 is SGHRS and CDR2 is YFSETQ. V lost 1 base and J lost 3, with 14 bases in between. This CDR3 reads CASSLRPSEDYEQYF. The DNA for the CDR3 is TGCGCCAGCAGCTTGAGGCCTAGCGAAGACTACGAGCAGTACTTC.

The chain links TRBV21-1 to TRBJ2-2. TRBV21-1 is annotated as a pseudogene. This CDR3 has 14 amino acids. The CDR3 protein is CASSRIREHRGAVF. CDR3 nucleotide sequence: TGTGCCAGCAGTCGAATACGCGAACACCGGGGAGCTGTTTTT.

The rearrangement uses TRBV27 and TRBJ2-3, with TRBD1 matching over 7 bases. Germline lookup yields CDR1 MNHEY and CDR2 SMNVEV (reference sequence). J gave up 5 bases and V 5 bases, and 16 bases lay outside the gene matches. The length of the CDR3 is 17 residues. In nucleotides, the CDR3 is TGTGCCAGCAGTCGTCCCCTGACCGGGACAGCCGGAGATACGCAGTATTTT. It is translated as CASSRPLTGTAGDTQYF.

This clonotype was observed at least ten times. The V gene is TRBV11-2, the J gene TRBJ2-7; possible D gene TRBD1, 5 bases. Trimming cost V 6 bases and J 6 bases, with 15 bases left between them. The CDR3 extends over 13 amino acids. Germline V lookup: CDR1 SGHAT, CDR2 FQNNGV. Here the CDR3 reads CASSLAGYREQYF. The CDR3 bases are TGTGCCAGCAGTCTCGCAGGGTATCGCGAGCAGTACTTC. The full variable domain, completed using reference TRBV11-2 and TRBJ2-7, is EAGVAQSPRYKIIEKRQSVAFWCNPISGHATLYWYQQILGQGPKLLIQFQNNGVVDDSQLPKDRFSAERLKGVDSTLKIQPAKLEDSAVYLCASSLAGYREQYFGPGTRLTVT.

This clonotype was observed many times. V and J are TRBV28 and TRBJ2-5, with D possibly being TRBD1 (5 bases). Trimming cost V 3 bases and J 3 bases, with 14 bases left between them. CDR1 is MDHEN, CDR2 SYDVKM, per germline. CDR3 size: 15 residues. In DNA form, the CDR3 reads TGTGCCAGCAGTTTTAGGTGGGCAGGGAAAGAGACCCAGTACTTC. This sequence encodes CASSFRWAGKETQYF.

By proportion, this clonotype is medium-sized. V usage is TRBV29-1 and J usage is TRBJ2-1; D is tentatively TRBD1 or TRBD2 (5 bases each). This CDR3 has 13 amino acids. The V end lost 4 bases, the J end lost 5 bases, and 12 bases lay between the germline ends. CDR1 and CDR2 (germline): SQVTM, ANQGSEA. The CDR3 DNA sequence: TGCAGCGTTGCGATTCAGGGAGACAATGAGCAGTTCTTC. Amino acid sequence: CSVAIQGDNEQFF.

The rearrangement joins TRBV28 to TRBJ2-3, with 7 bases aligning to TRBD1. Germline V gene sequence: CDR1 MDHEN, CDR2 SYDVKM. V shed 6 bases and J 6 bases; nucleotides not matched to a gene: 9. The CDR3 has 14 amino acids. Here the CDR3 DNA reads TGTGCCAGCAGACCACAGGGGCGGTGGGATACGCAGTATTTT. Its translation is CASRPQGRWDTQYF. The complete variable domain, with remaining parts taken from reference TRBV28 and TRBJ2-3, reads DVKVTQSSRYLVKRTGEKVFLECVQDMDHENMFWYRQDPGLGLRLIYFSYDVKMKEKGDIPEGYSVSREKKERFSLILESASTNQTSMYLCASRPQGRWDTQYFGPGTRLTVL.

This clonotype was detected only a few times. The chain has TRBV5-4 and TRBJ2-7, with D hard to call. The CDR3 totals 15 residues. Germline values: CDR1 SGHNT, CDR2 YYREEE (reference sequence). V lost 4 bases, J lost 3 bases, and 17 bases lay in between. This chain's CDR3 is CASSPGGGVHYEQYF. CDR3 coding DNA: TGTGCCAGCAGCCCAGGTGGTGGAGTTCACTACGAGCAGTACTTC.

This clonotype was picked up many times. The chain has TRBV12-3 or TRBV12-4 and TRBJ2-1; the match to TRBD2 covers 10 bases. The CDR3 totals 16 residues. The V gene end was trimmed by 2 bases and the J gene end by 4 bases; junction bases not matched to a gene: 5. CDR3 sequence reads: CASSLRAGGTYNEQFF. The CDR3 coding sequence is TGTGCCAGCAGTTTACGAGCGGGAGGGACTTACAATGAGCAGTTCTTC.

This chain links TRBV27 with TRBJ2-6; 9 bases agree with TRBD1. V shed 5 bases, J shed 1 base, and the junction held 9 bases outside the gene matches. Germline CDR1 MNHEY, CDR2 SMNVEV (reference sequence). The CDR3 is 18 residues long. The DNA of the CDR3 is TGTGCCAGCAGTACAACCGGGACAGGGACATCTGGGGCCAACGTCCTGACTTTC. Protein: CASSTTGTGTSGANVLTF.